The 5 T cell receptor beta chains listed next were all sequenced from one sample in a study of CXCR3-negative and CXCR3-positive naive CD8 T cells. TRB cDNA libraries were made by UMI-labeled 5' RACE. TCRdb re-called the 5' RACE reads, yielding one record per CDR3 amino acid sequence without DNA. The listing records some 67,000 distinct CDR3 sequences. Material for sequencing was naive CXCR3- CD8+ T cells from blood. Subset indicated: CD45RO-CCR7+CD27+CD95- naive CD8+ T cells lacking CXCR3 (TNR3-). The receptors come from a human donor in good health. Some clones in this sample may be carry-over from other donors' samples.

The chain recombines TRBV3-1 with TRBJ2-3; with no DNA, the TCRdb D assignment of TRBD1 cannot be verified. The CDR3 runs 17 residues. Germline V gene sequence: CDR1 LGHDT, CDR2 YNNKEL (reference sequence). Here the CDR3 reads CASSQDMRGPRTDTQYF.

V gene TRBV29-1 combines with J gene TRBJ2-7; TCRdb lists TRBD1, though no DNA is available to test this call. Germline-derived CDR1 and CDR2 are SQVTM and ANQGSEA. The CDR3 is 11 residues long. CDR3 sequence reads: CSVGDRYEQYF.

This rearrangement joins TRBV6-2 or TRBV6-3 to TRBJ1-1; the TCRdb call, TRBD1, lacks DNA for checking. The CDR3 contains 15 residues. Germline loops: CDR1 MNHEY, CDR2 SVGEGT. The CDR3 is CASSYWRYSGAEAFF.

The chain links TRBV29-1 to TRBJ1-1. This CDR3 has 12 amino acids. Germline V gives CDR1 SQVTM, CDR2 ANQGSEA. The CDR3 region is CSVADMNTEAFF.

V usage is TRBV5-4 and J usage is TRBJ1-2; TCRdb names TRBD1, which stays unverified in the absence of DNA. The germline CDR1 and CDR2 sequences are SGHNT and YYREEE (reference sequence). CDR3 length equals 18 residues. CDR3 sequence reads: CASSLGKWTGPDNYGYTF.